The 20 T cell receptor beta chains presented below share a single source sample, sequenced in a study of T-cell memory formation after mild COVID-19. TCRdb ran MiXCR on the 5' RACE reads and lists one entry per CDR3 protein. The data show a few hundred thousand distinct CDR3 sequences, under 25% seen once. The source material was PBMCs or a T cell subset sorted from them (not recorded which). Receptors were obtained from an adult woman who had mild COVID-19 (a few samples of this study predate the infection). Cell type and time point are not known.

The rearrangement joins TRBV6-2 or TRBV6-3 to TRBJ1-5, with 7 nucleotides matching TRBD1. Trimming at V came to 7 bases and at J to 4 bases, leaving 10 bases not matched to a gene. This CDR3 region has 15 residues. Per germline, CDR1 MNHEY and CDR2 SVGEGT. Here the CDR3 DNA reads TGTGCCAGCAATGAACTCCACAGGGGTAATCAGCCCCAGCATTTT. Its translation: CASNELHRGNQPQHF.

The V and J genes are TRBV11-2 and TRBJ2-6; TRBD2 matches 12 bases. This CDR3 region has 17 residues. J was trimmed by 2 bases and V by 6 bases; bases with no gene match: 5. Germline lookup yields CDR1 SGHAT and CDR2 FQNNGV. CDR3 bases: TGTGCCAGCAGGGGGCTAGCGGGAGGGCCTGGGGCCAACGTCCTGACTTTC. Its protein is CASRGLAGGPGANVLTF.

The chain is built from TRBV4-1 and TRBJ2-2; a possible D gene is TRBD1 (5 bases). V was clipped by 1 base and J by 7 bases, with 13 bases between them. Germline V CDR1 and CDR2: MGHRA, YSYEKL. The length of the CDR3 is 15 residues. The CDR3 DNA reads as TGCGCCAGCAGCCAAGTGTACCAGGGTCACGGGGAGCTGTTTTTT. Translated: CASSQVYQGHGELFF.

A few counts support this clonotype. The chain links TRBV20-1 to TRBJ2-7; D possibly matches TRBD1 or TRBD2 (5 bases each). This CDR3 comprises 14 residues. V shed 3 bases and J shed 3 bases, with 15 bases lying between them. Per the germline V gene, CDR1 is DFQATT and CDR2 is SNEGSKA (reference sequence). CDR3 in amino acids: CSARGEPAIYEQYF. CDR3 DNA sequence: TGCAGTGCTAGGGGGGAACCGGCCATCTACGAGCAGTACTTC.

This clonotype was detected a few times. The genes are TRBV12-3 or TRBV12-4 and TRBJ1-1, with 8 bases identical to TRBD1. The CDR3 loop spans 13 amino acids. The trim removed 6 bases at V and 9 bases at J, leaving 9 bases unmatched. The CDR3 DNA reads TGTGCCAGCAGAGCCTCAGGGGGCGGAAAAGCTTTCTTT. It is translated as CASRASGGGKAFF.

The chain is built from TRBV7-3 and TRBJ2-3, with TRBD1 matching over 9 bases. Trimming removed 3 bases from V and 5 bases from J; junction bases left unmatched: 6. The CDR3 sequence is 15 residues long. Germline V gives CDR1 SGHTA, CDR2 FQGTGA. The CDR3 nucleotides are TGTGCCAGCAGCTTGAACAGGGGGCAAAGAGATACGCAGTATTTT. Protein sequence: CASSLNRGQRDTQYF.

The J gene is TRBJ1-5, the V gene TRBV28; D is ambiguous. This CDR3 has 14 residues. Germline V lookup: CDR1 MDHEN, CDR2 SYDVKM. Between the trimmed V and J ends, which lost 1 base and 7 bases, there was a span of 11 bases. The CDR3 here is CASSLFRGYQPQHF. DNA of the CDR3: TGTGCCAGCAGTTTATTCCGGGGATACCAGCCCCAGCATTTT.

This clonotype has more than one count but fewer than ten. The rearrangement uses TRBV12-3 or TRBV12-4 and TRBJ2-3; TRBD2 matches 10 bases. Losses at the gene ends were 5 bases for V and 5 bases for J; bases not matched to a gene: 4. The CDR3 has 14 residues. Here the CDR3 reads CASSTRLAGDTQYF. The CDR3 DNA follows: TGTGCCAGCAGTACAAGACTAGCGGGAGATACGCAGTATTTT.

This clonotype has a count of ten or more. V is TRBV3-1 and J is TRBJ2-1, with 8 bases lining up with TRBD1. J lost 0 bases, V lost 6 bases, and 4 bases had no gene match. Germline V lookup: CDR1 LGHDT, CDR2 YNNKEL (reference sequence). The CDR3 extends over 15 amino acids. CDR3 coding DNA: TGTGCCAGCAGGGTCGACAGGGGCTCCTACAATGAGCAGTTCTTC. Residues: CASRVDRGSYNEQFF.

In DNA, the CDR3 is TGTGCCAGCAGCTTAGGACAGACCAACGAGCAGTACTTC. Protein sequence: CASSLGQTNEQYF. The J gene is TRBJ2-7, the V gene TRBV7-6, with D possibly being TRBD1 (5 bases). The CDR3 sequence is 13 residues long. Germline-derived CDR1 and CDR2 are SGHVS and FNYEAQ. The V and J ends lost 1 base and 5 bases respectively, with 9 bases between them.

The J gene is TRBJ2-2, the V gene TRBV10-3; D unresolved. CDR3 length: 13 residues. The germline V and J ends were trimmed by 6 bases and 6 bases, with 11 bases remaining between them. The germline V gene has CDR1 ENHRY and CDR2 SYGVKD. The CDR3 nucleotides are TGTGCCATCAGGCAAGACCGGTCCGGGGAGCTGTTTTTT. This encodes CAIRQDRSGELFF.

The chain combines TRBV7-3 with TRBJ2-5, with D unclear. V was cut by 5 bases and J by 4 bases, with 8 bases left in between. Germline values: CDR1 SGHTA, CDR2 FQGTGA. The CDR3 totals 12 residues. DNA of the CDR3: TGTGCCAGCAGCCTCCCAGGAGAGACCCAGTACTTC. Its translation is CASSLPGETQYF.

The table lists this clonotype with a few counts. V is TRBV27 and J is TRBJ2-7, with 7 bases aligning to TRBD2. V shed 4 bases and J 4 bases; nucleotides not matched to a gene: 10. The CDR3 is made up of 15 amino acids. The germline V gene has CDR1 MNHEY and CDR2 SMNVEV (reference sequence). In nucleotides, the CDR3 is TGTGCCAGCAGTTACCCACCGGGACTACCTTACGAGCAGTACTTC. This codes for CASSYPPGLPYEQYF.

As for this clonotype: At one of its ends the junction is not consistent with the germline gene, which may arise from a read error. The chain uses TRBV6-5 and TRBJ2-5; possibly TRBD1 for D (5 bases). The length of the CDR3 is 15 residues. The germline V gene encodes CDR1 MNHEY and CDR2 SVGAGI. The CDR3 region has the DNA TGTGTCAGCAGCTACGATTTTGGGGCAGGAGAGACCCAGTACTTC. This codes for CVSSYDFGAGETQYF.

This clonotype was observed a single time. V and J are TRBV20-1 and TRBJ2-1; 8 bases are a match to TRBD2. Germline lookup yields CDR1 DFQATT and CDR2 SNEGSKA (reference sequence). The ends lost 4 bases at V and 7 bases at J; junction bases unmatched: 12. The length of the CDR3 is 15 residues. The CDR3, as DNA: TGCAGTGCTACGGGAAGGAGCGGGAGTTTGAATGAGCAGTTCTTC. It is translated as CSATGRSGSLNEQFF.

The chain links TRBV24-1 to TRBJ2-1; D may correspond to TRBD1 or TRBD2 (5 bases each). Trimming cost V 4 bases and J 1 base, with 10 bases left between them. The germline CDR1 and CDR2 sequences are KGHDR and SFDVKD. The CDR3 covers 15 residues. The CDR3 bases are TGTGCCACCAGTGACGGGACGACTTCCTACAATGAGCAGTTCTTC. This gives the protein CATSDGTTSYNEQFF.

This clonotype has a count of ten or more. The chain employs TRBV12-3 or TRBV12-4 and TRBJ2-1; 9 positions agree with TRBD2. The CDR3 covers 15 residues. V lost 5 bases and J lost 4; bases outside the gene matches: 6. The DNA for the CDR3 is TGTGCCAGCAGTGTACTAGCGGGCAGTTACAATGAGCAGTTCTTC. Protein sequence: CASSVLAGSYNEQFF.

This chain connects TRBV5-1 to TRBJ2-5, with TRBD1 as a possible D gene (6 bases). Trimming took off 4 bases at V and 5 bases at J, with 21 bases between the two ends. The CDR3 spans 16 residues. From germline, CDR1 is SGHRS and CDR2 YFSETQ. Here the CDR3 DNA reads TGCGCCAGCAGCCCGAGATGGACAGACCAAGGGGAGACCCAGTACTTC. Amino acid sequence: CASSPRWTDQGETQYF.

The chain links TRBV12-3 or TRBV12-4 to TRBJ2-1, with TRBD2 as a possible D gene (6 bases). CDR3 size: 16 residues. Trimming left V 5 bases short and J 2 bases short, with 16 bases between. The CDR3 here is CASSPQGLATYNEQFF. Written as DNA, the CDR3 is TGTGCCAGCAGTCCCCAAGGGCTAGCGACCTACAATGAGCAGTTCTTC.

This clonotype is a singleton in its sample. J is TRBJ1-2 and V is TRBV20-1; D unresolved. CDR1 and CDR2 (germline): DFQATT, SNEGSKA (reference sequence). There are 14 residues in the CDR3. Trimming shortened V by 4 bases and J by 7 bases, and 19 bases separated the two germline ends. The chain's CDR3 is CSATGSGSYIGYTF. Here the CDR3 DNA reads TGCAGTGCTACAGGATCCGGGAGTTACATTGGCTACACCTTC.